This record concerns one TCR beta chain sequence. The ends were cut back, 3 bases at V and 1 base at J, with 15 bases in the middle. The CDR3 spans 16 residues. The germline CDR1 and CDR2 sequences are LNHDA and SQIVND (reference sequence). This specimen comes from a study of blood T cell repertoires in COVID-19. Study-level background: COVID-19 samples collected from the United States, Italy and Spain covered acute and convalescent phases. Sample material is recorded as cDNA or gDNA derived from T cells, B-cell-depleted T cells, or PBMCs.

As processed by the authors: Researchers report that nucleated cell counts were estimated from reference gene primer amplification. This table comes from immunoSEQ multiplex PCR, and its TCRdb copy is limited to in-frame clones, with some not included. V and J calls plus clone size are reproduced from that table; the DNA served to infer D and trimming. The sample lists 150,000 to 180,000 clones, 80% to 90% occurring once. The sequenced sample consisted of peripheral blood. The TCR originated in a woman aged 40-49 years with acute or convalescent COVID-19. The chain recombines TRBV19 with TRBJ1-1; D remains unclear. Here the CDR3 reads CASSIRGQAANTEAFF. The DNA of the CDR3 is TGTGCCAGTAGTATTAGAGGGCAGGCAGCGAACACTGAAGCTTTCTTT.